Listed below are T cell receptor beta chains from one sample, sequenced in a study of blood T cell repertoires in COVID-19. The protocol was immunoSEQ multiplex PCR, while the TCRdb copy is restricted to in-frame clones and leaves out a portion. This sample has around 40,000 clones, with about 89% found just once. Sequences were obtained from peripheral blood. These receptors were obtained from a man aged 50 or older with active COVID-19. Both conserved end residues are part of each CDR3. The order of the fields is clone size, D gene, V gene, J gene, CDR3 DNA, CDR3 protein. D genes are given only for firm matches. Clone size appears in some rows only: once, few, many, or a class for an expanded clone.

-	TRBD1	TRBV28	TRBJ2-7	TGTGCCAGCAGTTCGGGGGACAGGGACGGGGAGCAGTACTTC	CASSSGDRDGEQYF
-	TRBD2	TRBV7-2	TRBJ2-1	TGTGCCAGCAGCTTCTCGGGTACAAGCGGGAGGCTAGGGTATGAGCAGTTCTTC	CASSFSGTSGRLGYEQFF
few	TRBD2	TRBV6-2/TRBV6-3	TRBJ2-7	TGTGCCAGCAGTCCGGGACTAGCGGGTTTCTACGAGCAGTACTTC	CASSPGLAGFYEQYF
-	TRBD2	TRBV27	TRBJ2-3	TGTGCCAGCAGCCCCGGGACTACCTCAGATACGCAGTATTTT	CASSPGTTSDTQYF
-	-	TRBV27	TRBJ2-3	TGTGCCAGCAGATATGGTTACGAGGAGTATTTT	CASRYGYEEYF
once	TRBD1	TRBV24-1	TRBJ2-5	TGTGCCACCAGTGACCCCCCGGACAGGGGGAGTTTGTACTTC	CATSDPPDRGSLYF
once	TRBD2	TRBV7-3	TRBJ2-1	TGTGCCAGCAGCCCGCTAGCGGGGACCCCTCAGGATGAGCAGTTCTTC	CASSPLAGTPQDEQFF
-	TRBD1	TRBV9	TRBJ1-2	TGTGCCAGCAGCGGAGGACAGGCCCATAGGGAGGGCTACACCTTC	CASSGGQAHREGYTF
-	TRBD1	TRBV30	TRBJ2-7	TGTGCCTGGGCTGGAGCGGGACAGGGGGCTTACGAGCAGTACTTC	CAWAGAGQGAYEQYF
-	-	TRBV7-9	TRBJ2-3	TGTGCCAGCAGCCACGCCCAGAAGGATACGCAGTATTTT	CASSHAQKDTQYF
-	-	TRBV30	TRBJ2-7	TGTGCCAGCACAGGGGAGGTCTTCTACGAGCAGTACTTC	CASTGEVFYEQYF
once	TRBD1	TRBV28	TRBJ2-5	TGTGCCAGCAGCCGGGACAGGGGCCAAGAGACCCAGTACTTC	CASSRDRGQETQYF
-	TRBD1	TRBV18	TRBJ1-1	TGTGCCAGCTCACTCGACAGGGGCACTGAAGCTTTCTTT	CASSLDRGTEAFF
-	-	TRBV7-3	TRBJ2-7	TGTGCCAGCAGCCGGGGAGGTAGCTCCTACGAGCAGTACTTC	CASSRGGSSYEQYF
few	-	TRBV3-1/TRBV3-2	TRBJ1-5	TGTGCCAGCAGCCAAGATTGGGGGGTACATCAGCCCCAGCATTTT	CASSQDWGVHQPQHF
-	-	TRBV4-3	TRBJ2-7	TGCGCCAGCAGCCAAGCAGCGGTTACCATCACCTACGAGCAGTACTTC	CASSQAAVTITYEQYF
-	-	TRBV5-6	TRBJ2-5	TGTGCCAGCAGCTTGGAGGGGCAGCAAGAGACCCAGTACTTC	CASSLEGQQETQYF
-	-	TRBV6-5	TRBJ2-2	TGTGCCAGCAGACACGGGGGGCCGAACACCGGGGAGCTGTTTTTT	CASRHGGPNTGELFF
-	-	TRBV28	TRBJ2-3	TGTGCCAGCAGTTTATTTGGGGAAGGGGGCACAGATACGCAGTATTTT	CASSLFGEGGTDTQYF
-	TRBD2	TRBV4-1	TRBJ2-1	TGCGCCAGCAGCCAAGATCAGGTTTCTAGCGGGAGCCACGAGCAGTTCTTC	CASSQDQVSSGSHEQFF
-	-	TRBV7-9	TRBJ1-1	TGTGCCAGCAGCTCCCAACAGGGTTGCGCTTTCTTT	CASSSQQGCAFF
-	TRBD2	TRBV28	TRBJ2-2	TGTGCCAGCAGTGGAGTCCGGGACTATAACACCGGGGAGCTGTTTTTT	CASSGVRDYNTGELFF
few	TRBD1	TRBV18	TRBJ1-5	TGTGCCAGCTCCCGCGGACAGGAGGGCAATCAGCCCCAGCATTTT	CASSRGQEGNQPQHF
-	-	TRBV11-2	TRBJ2-5	TGTGCCAGCAGCTTTTCTACAGCACAAGAGACCCAGTACTTC	CASSFSTAQETQYF
-	-	TRBV5-1	TRBJ2-7	TGCGCCAGCAGCTTGGATGGCACAGCCTACGAGCAGTACTTC	CASSLDGTAYEQYF
once	TRBD1	TRBV23-1	TRBJ2-3	TGCGCCAGCAGTCACCGTAGGGACAGGAGCACAGATACGCAGTATTTT	CASSHRRDRSTDTQYF
once	TRBD2	TRBV11-3	TRBJ2-5	TGTGCCAGCAGCTTAGATCTCGGACTAGCGGTCGTCCCGGAGACCCAGTACTTC	CASSLDLGLAVVPETQYF
-	TRBD1	TRBV5-1	TRBJ2-7	TGCGCCAGCAGCACCGGGACAGGGTCCTACGAGCAGTACTTC	CASSTGTGSYEQYF
-	-	TRBV9	TRBJ2-4	TGTGCCAGCAGCGTACATATACAATTCCCGGAGGACATTCAGTACTTC	CASSVHIQFPEDIQYF
-	-	TRBV7-2	TRBJ2-7	TGTGCCAGCAGCTTACGGAGGGGGCTCTTAGCCTACGAGCAGTACTTC	CASSLRRGLLAYEQYF
-	TRBD1	TRBV19	TRBJ2-7	TGTGCCACCTCAGCGGGACAGGGATACGAGCAGTACTTC	CATSAGQGYEQYF
-	-	TRBV6-1	TRBJ1-6	TGTGCCAGCAGTGTGACAGGAGGCGGGCCCTATAATTCACCCCTCCACTTT	CASSVTGGGPYNSPLHF
once	-	TRBV9	TRBJ2-7	TGTGCCAGCAGCGTAGGGGGACTCACCTACGAGCAGTACTTC	CASSVGGLTYEQYF
-	TRBD1	TRBV6-5	TRBJ1-1	TGTGCCAGCAGTATACAGGGGGAGAACACTGAAGCTTTCTTT	CASSIQGENTEAFF
-	-	TRBV2	TRBJ2-2	TGTGCCAGCAGTGGCGGGACCAACACCGGGGAGCTGTTTTTT	CASSGGTNTGELFF
-	-	TRBV14	TRBJ1-2	TGTGCCAGCAGCCAAGGGCCCGGGGACTATGGCTACACCTTC	CASSQGPGDYGYTF
-	TRBD2	TRBV3-1/TRBV3-2	TRBJ2-5	TGTGCCAGCAGTCATAGCGGGAGCTCAGGAGAGACCCAGTACTTC	CASSHSGSSGETQYF
-	TRBD2	TRBV11-2	TRBJ2-7	TGTGCCAGCAGCGCCAGGACTAGCGGGAGGTGGTACGAGCAGTACTTC	CASSARTSGRWYEQYF
-	-	TRBV28	TRBJ2-1	TGTGCCAGCAGTTTATGGGCGGAGTTCTACAATGAGCAGTTCTTC	CASSLWAEFYNEQFF
-	-	TRBV30	TRBJ2-7	TGTGCCTGGAGCCCCCCCGAGCGACCCTACGAGCAGTACTTC	CAWSPPERPYEQYF
-	-	TRBV25-1	TRBJ1-3	TGTGCCAGCAGTGAATCCGGTACAGCTGGAAACACCATATATTTT	CASSESGTAGNTIYF
-	-	TRBV28	TRBJ1-2	TGTGCCAGCAGTTTAACGGTTCCAAACTATGGCTACACCTTC	CASSLTVPNYGYTF
-	-	TRBV7-9	TRBJ1-5	TGTGCCAGCAGCTTAGGGGCTCAGCCCCAGCATTTT	CASSLGAQPQHF
-	-	TRBV3-1/TRBV3-2	TRBJ2-1	TGTGCCAGCAGCCCATTAAGAAGCAAGCGGCCCTCCAGTAACAATGAGCAGTTCTTC	CASSPLRSKRPSSNNEQFF
medium-sized	-	TRBV21-1	TRBJ2-1	TGTGCCAGCAGCAAAGGGACTAGCGGCTGTTATGAGCAGTTCTTC	CASSKGTSGCYEQFF
-	-	TRBV5-1	TRBJ1-1	TGCGCCAGCAGCCATTGGGGGGGAGACACTGAAGCTTTCTTT	CASSHWGGDTEAFF
once	-	TRBV4-1	TRBJ1-2	TGCGCCAGCAGCCAAGAAGGGAGAGGCCCATATGGCTACACCTTC	CASSQEGRGPYGYTF
-	-	TRBV24-1	TRBJ2-2	TGTGCCACCAGTGATTTGCCCGGCGGGGAGCTGTTTTTT	CATSDLPGGELFF
-	TRBD1	TRBV11-2	TRBJ2-3	TGTGCCAGCAGAGGACAGGTTAGCACAGATACGCAGTATTTT	CASRGQVSTDTQYF
-	-	TRBV6-6	TRBJ2-2	TGTGCCAGCAGTTACTCCGGTCTGAACACCGGGGAGCTGTTTTTT	CASSYSGLNTGELFF